The 16 T cell receptor beta chains reported below all come from one sample, sequenced in a study of T cell responses to AZD1222 COVID-19 vaccine. Clones were read by immunoSEQ multiplex PCR, and TCRdb kept only the in-frame ones, dropping some. The sample has about 160,000 clones, about 88% seen once. The sequences come from peripheral blood, collected on day 0 of AZD1222 vaccination. The source of these receptors is an adult in good health.

The chain links TRBV28 to TRBJ2-1; no clear D gene. The CDR3 is made up of 12 amino acids. Trimming pared 7 bases from V and 6 bases from J, leaving 10 bases between. Germline V gives CDR1 MDHEN, CDR2 SYDVKM. This CDR3 is CASTDELNEQFF. The CDR3 coding sequence is TGTGCCAGCACGGATGAACTCAATGAGCAGTTCTTC.

The V gene is TRBV4-2, the J gene TRBJ2-1; D is unclear. This CDR3 has 17 residues. The germline V gene has CDR1 LGHNA and CDR2 YNFKEQ. V gave up 4 bases and J gave up 1 base, with 17 bases separating them. This CDR3 is CASSPPGRPRSYNEQFF. The CDR3 bases are TGTGCCAGCAGCCCGCCCGGGCGCCCCCGGTCCTACAATGAGCAGTTCTTC.

In its sample, this clone was seen once. V usage is TRBV27 and J usage is TRBJ1-1, with a tentative D call TRBD1 (5 bases). The V end lost 6 bases, the J end lost 1 base, and 12 bases lay between the germline ends. The germline V gene encodes CDR1 MNHEY and CDR2 SMNVEV (reference sequence). This CDR3 contains 14 residues. CDR3 bases: TGTGCCAGCAGGCTGCCGGGGGGGAACACTGAAGCTTTCTTT. Its protein is CASRLPGGNTEAFF.

The CDR3, as DNA: TGTGCCAGCAGTGTAGCGCCGGGACAAGGAATCTACGAGCAGTACTTC. Protein product: CASSVAPGQGIYEQYF. V usage is TRBV6-1 and J usage is TRBJ2-7, with D possibly TRBD1 on 6 matching bases. Germline V gene sequence: CDR1 MNHNS, CDR2 SASEGT. The CDR3 consists of 16 residues. With 4 bases removed from V and 3 bases from J, the gap between germline ends came to 19 bases.

The CDR3 protein is CASSQERWVNTEAFF. The CDR3 DNA sequence: TGTGCCAGCAGCCAAGAAAGGTGGGTGAACACTGAAGCTTTCTTT. The chain uses TRBV3-1 (or the pseudogene TRBV3-2) and TRBJ1-1; D is undetermined. Trimming removed 0 bases from V and 0 bases from J, with 8 bases in between. Germline V CDR1 and CDR2: LGHDT, YNNKEL (reference sequence). The CDR3 consists of 15 residues.

This clone showed up just once. V gene TRBV27 combines with J gene TRBJ2-7; D may match TRBD1 or TRBD2 (7 bases each). V gave up 0 bases and J gave up 6 bases, with 12 bases separating them. Germline V CDR1 and CDR2: MNHEY, SMNVEV (reference sequence). The CDR3 has 14 amino acids. For the CDR3, the DNA is TGTGCCAGCAGTTTATCCAGGGGGGGTACCGAGCAGTACTTC. It codes for CASSLSRGGTEQYF.

The chain has TRBV14 and TRBJ1-2, with a possible D match to TRBD1 (6 bases). The V end lost 2 bases, the J end lost 2 bases, and 15 bases lay between the germline ends. The CDR3 loop spans 16 amino acids. In germline, CDR1 is SGHDN, CDR2 FVKESK. The CDR3 loop is CASSQLSGGLNYGYTF. CDR3 nucleotides: TGTGCCAGCAGCCAATTATCGGGGGGCCTCAACTATGGCTACACCTTC.

The rearrangement joins TRBV27 to TRBJ2-7, with D possibly called TRBD1 or TRBD2 (6 bases each). Germline V gene lookup returns CDR1 MNHEY and CDR2 SMNVEV (reference sequence). This CDR3 is built from 16 residues. V lost 0 bases and J lost 2, with 14 bases in between. The CDR3 sequence: CASSLSWGATAYEQYF. CDR3 DNA sequence: TGTGCCAGCAGTTTATCTTGGGGGGCTACCGCCTACGAGCAGTACTTC.

This clone showed up just a few times. The gene calls are TRBV7-9 and TRBJ1-1; D is uncertain. Between the trimmed V and J ends, which lost 3 bases and 0 bases, there was a span of 5 bases. Germline CDR1 and CDR2: SEHNR and FQNEAQ (reference sequence). The CDR3 contains 13 residues. The CDR3: CASSFRLNTEAFF. The CDR3, as DNA: TGTGCCAGCAGCTTTCGGTTGAACACTGAAGCTTTCTTT.

V gene TRBV12-3 or TRBV12-4 combines with J gene TRBJ2-7, with a possible D match to TRBD2 (6 bases). Trimming cost V 6 bases and J 7 bases, with 16 bases left between them. The CDR3 is made up of 13 amino acids. The CDR3 loop reads CASRGGVWREQYF. CDR3 bases: TGTGCCAGCAGGGGGGGAGTTTGGCGGGAGCAGTACTTC.

This clone was seen ten or more times. The rearrangement joins TRBV21-1 to TRBJ2-7; no check of the table's D call, TRBD1, against the DNA was made. TRBV21-1 represents a pseudogene. The CDR3 extends over 17 amino acids. This CDR3 reads CASSRIKQALSSYEQYF. The CDR3, as DNA: TGTGCCAGCAGCAGAATAAAACAGGCCTTATCTTCCTACGAGCAGTACTTC.

The chain has TRBV28 and TRBJ1-6; D is ambiguous. Trimming took off 7 bases at V and 7 bases at J, with 5 bases between the two ends. The CDR3 spans 11 residues. The germline V gene encodes CDR1 MDHEN and CDR2 SYDVKM. The CDR3 protein is CASTQNSPLHF. In DNA form, the CDR3 reads TGTGCCAGCACGCAAAATTCACCCCTCCACTTT.

The genes are TRBV19 and TRBJ2-1; the D is unclear. Germline V gene lookup returns CDR1 LNHDA and CDR2 SQIVND (reference sequence). The CDR3 sequence is 13 residues long. V lost 2 bases and J 9 bases, leaving 11 bases between the germline ends. CDR3 loop: CASSIIQLGEQFF. Written as DNA, the CDR3 is TGTGCCAGTAGTATAATCCAGCTTGGTGAGCAGTTCTTC.

A remark on this clone: The sample contains more than one DNA sequence encoding this CDR3. V gene TRBV5-4 combines with J gene TRBJ2-1; a weak D match, TRBD2 (6 bases). There are 13 residues in the CDR3. Germline CDR1 reads SGHNT; CDR2 reads YYREEE (reference sequence). Trimming removed 0 bases at V and 7 bases at J, with 8 bases between. The CDR3 DNA follows: TGTGCCAGCAGCTTGGCAGGGAGGAATGAGCAGTTCTTC. It yields the protein CASSLAGRNEQFF.

The chain recombines TRBV30 with TRBJ2-7; D not certain. The V end lost 1 base, the J end lost 7 bases, and 11 bases lay between the germline ends. The germline gives CDR1 GTSNPN, CDR2 SVGIG (reference sequence). This CDR3 contains 12 residues. The CDR3 DNA sequence: TGTGCCTGGAGTGAGGCAGGTGTAGAGCAGTACTTC. Translated, it gives CAWSEAGVEQYF.

The chain has TRBV11-3 and TRBJ1-1; D perhaps matches TRBD1 (6 bases). The CDR3 is 13 residues long. V shed 3 bases and J shed 5 bases, with 10 bases lying between them. The germline gives CDR1 SGHNT, CDR2 YENEEA. The CDR3 is CASSLGGETEAFF. DNA for the CDR3: TGTGCCAGCAGCTTGGGGGGCGAGACTGAAGCTTTCTTT.